A selection of T cell receptor beta chains follows, all from one sample in a study of response to subunit inactivated influenza vaccine. One entry per CDR3 protein results from TCRdb running MiXCR on the RT-PCR reads. The sample contains almost 250,000 distinct CDR3 sequences, about 12% of which appear only once. Sequencing used non-naive T cells sorted from PBMCs, obtained roughly 15 days before vaccination. The source is a man in his forties or fifties who received an inactivated influenza vaccine. The CDR3 runs from the conserved cysteine through the conserved F or W. A D gene is named only where the DNA matches it firmly. Some rows have no size entry. The others give once, few or many, or a class for an expanded clone.

clone_size	v_call	j_call	d_call	cdr3_aa	cdr3_nt
few	TRBV5-1	TRBJ1-3	TRBD1	CASSSDGTVGNTIYF	TGCGCCAGCAGCTCGGACGGGACAGTGGGAAACACCATATATTTT
many	TRBV4-2	TRBJ2-1	-	CASSQGGTADNEQFF	TGTGCCAGCAGCCAAGGGGGGACGGCCGACAATGAGCAGTTCTTC
-	TRBV12-3/TRBV12-4	TRBJ2-6	-	CASNRGLSGANVLTF	TGTGCCAGCAACCGGGGCCTCTCTGGGGCCAACGTCCTGACTTTC
many	TRBV7-2	TRBJ1-1	-	CASSLAFGGGNTEAFF	TGTGCCAGCAGCTTAGCGTTCGGGGGAGGGAACACTGAAGCTTTCTTT
-	TRBV27	TRBJ2-7	-	CASSRRGGGSYEQYF	TGTGCCAGCAGTCGTCGGGGTGGAGGGTCCTACGAGCAGTACTTC
few	TRBV2	TRBJ2-1	TRBD2	CASRGTSGGIYNEQFF	TGTGCCAGCAGAGGGACTAGCGGGGGGATCTACAATGAGCAGTTCTTC
-	TRBV5-8	TRBJ2-3	-	CASSLLSTSTDTQYF	TGTGCCAGCAGCTTGTTGTCCACTAGCACAGATACGCAGTATTTT
-	TRBV4-2	TRBJ2-1	TRBD2	CASSQEGSGSSYNEQFF	TGTGCCAGCAGCCAAGAAGGTAGCGGGAGCTCCTACAATGAGCAGTTCTTC
few	TRBV5-4	TRBJ2-3	TRBD1	CASSFGTATDTQYF	TGTGCCAGCAGCTTCGGGACAGCCACAGATACGCAGTATTTT
few	TRBV12-3/TRBV12-4	TRBJ1-2	-	CASSPQAFYGYTF	TGTGCCAGCAGCCCCCAGGCCTTTTATGGCTACACCTTC
few	TRBV7-8	TRBJ2-2	-	CASSLIYQNTGELFF	TGTGCCAGCAGCTTAATTTACCAGAACACCGGGGAGCTGTTTTTT
few	TRBV4-3	TRBJ2-2	-	CASSQGGHTGELFF	TGCGCCAGCAGCCAAGGGGGACACACCGGGGAGCTGTTTTTT
many	TRBV29-1	TRBJ2-3	TRBD2	CSVEVSSGREGWAQYF	TGCAGCGTTGAAGTGTCTAGCGGGAGGGAGGGGTGGGCGCAGTATTTT
few	TRBV12-3/TRBV12-4	TRBJ2-7	-	CASSPAPYYEQYF	TGTGCCAGCAGCCCTGCCCCCTACTACGAGCAGTACTTC
many	TRBV20-1	TRBJ2-3	TRBD2	CSAGGGSTQYF	TGCAGTGCTGGGGGGGGGTCAACGCAGTATTTT
few	TRBV2	TRBJ2-4	TRBD1	CASSAERTGQIGAKNIQYF	TGTGCCAGCAGCGCCGAGCGGACAGGACAGATAGGAGCCAAAAACATTCAGTACTTC
few	TRBV29-1	TRBJ2-3	TRBD1	CSVGPSPGQGTDTQYF	TGCAGCGTTGGTCCGTCTCCGGGACAGGGAACAGATACGCAGTATTTT
-	TRBV7-9	TRBJ2-3	-	CASSLVGAQDTQYF	TGTGCCAGCAGCTTAGTGGGGGCCCAGGATACGCAGTATTTT